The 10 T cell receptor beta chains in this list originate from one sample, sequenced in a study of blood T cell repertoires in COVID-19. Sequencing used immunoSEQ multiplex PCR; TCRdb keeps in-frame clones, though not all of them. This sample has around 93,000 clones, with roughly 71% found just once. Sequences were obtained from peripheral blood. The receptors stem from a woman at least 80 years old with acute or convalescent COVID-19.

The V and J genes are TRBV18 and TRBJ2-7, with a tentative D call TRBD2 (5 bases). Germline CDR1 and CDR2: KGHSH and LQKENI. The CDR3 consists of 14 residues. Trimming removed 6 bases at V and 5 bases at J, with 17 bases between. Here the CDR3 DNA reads TGTGCCAGCTCCCCCCGGGATTATAACCACGAGCAGTACTTC. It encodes CASSPRDYNHEQYF. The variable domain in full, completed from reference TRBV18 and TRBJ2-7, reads NAGVMQNPRHLVRRRGQEARLRCSPMKGHSHVYWYRQLPEEGLKFMVYLQKENIIDESGMPKERFSAEFPKEGPSILRIQQVVRGDSAAYFCASSPRDYNHEQYFGPGTRLTVT.

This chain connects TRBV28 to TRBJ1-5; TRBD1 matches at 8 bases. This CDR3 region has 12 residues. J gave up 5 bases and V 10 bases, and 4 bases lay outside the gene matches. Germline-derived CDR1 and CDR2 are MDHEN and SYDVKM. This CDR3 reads CATRGPYQPQHF. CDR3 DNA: TGTGCCACCAGGGGGCCGTATCAGCCCCAGCATTTT.

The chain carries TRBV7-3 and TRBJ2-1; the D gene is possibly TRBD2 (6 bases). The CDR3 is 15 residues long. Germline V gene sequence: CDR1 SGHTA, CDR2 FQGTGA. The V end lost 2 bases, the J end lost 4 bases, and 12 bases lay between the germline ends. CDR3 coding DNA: TGTGCCAGCAGCTTATCCGCTAGCGAGTACAATGAGCAGTTCTTC. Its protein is CASSLSASEYNEQFF.

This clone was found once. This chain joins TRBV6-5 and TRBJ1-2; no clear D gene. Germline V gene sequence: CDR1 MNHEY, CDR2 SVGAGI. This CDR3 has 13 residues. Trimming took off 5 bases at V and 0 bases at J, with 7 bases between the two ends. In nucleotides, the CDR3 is TGTGCCAGCAGTATCGTAGCTAACTATGGCTACACCTTC. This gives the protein CASSIVANYGYTF.

The CDR3 region is CASSYPGLSEAFF. CDR3 nucleotides: TGTGCCAGCAGTTACCCTGGACTCTCTGAAGCTTTCTTT. The V gene is TRBV6-2 or TRBV6-3, the J gene TRBJ1-1; D gene ambiguous. The germline CDR1 and CDR2 sequences are MNHEY and SVGEGT. This CDR3 has 13 amino acids. Trimming stripped 2 bases from V and 6 bases from J, with 10 bases between.

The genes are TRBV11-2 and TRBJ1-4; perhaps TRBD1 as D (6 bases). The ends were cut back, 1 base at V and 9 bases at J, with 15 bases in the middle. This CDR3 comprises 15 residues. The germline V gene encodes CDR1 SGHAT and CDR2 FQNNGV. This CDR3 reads CASSLGGRGIQKLFF. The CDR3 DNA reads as TGTGCCAGCAGCTTAGGGGGCAGGGGCATACAAAAACTGTTTTTT.

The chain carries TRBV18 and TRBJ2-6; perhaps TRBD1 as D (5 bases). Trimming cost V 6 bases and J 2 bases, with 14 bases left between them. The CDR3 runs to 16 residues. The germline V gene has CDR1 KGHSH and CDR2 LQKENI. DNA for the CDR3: TGTGCCAGCTCGGACCAGGGAACAGCTGGGGCCAACGTCCTGACTTTC. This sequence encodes CASSDQGTAGANVLTF.

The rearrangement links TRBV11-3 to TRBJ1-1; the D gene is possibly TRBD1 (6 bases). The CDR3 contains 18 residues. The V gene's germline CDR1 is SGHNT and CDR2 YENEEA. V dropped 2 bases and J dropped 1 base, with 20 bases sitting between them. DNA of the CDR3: TGTGCCAGCAGCTTACGTACCCTGACAGGTGTTAAGAACACTGAAGCTTTCTTT. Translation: CASSLRTLTGVKNTEAFF.

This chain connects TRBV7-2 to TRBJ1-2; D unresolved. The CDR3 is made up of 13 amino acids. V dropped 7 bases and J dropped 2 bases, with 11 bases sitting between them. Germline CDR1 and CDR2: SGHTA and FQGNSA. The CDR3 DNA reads TGTGCCAGCACCCTGTTGCGAAACTATGGCTACACCTTC. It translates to CASTLLRNYGYTF.

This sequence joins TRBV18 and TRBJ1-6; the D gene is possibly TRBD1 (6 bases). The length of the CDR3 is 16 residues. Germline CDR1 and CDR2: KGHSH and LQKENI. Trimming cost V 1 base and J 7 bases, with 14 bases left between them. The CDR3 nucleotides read TGTGCCAGCTCACCACAGGCAGGGGACACCAATTCACCCCTCCACTTT. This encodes CASSPQAGDTNSPLHF.